This T cell receptor beta chain is from a study of blood T cell repertoires in COVID-19. The wider study: Collection of acute and convalescent COVID-19 samples took place in the United States, Italy and Spain. PBMCs, B-cell-depleted T cells, or T cells provided the cDNA or gDNA that made up the material.

All enrollees were about 18 to 89 years old and from approximately 25 US areas. Clinical history as reported by participants underpinned cohort assignment. The assay was immunoSEQ multiplex PCR, and TCRdb's table has in-frame clones only and misses some. The table records about 190,000 clones, about 83% of them present only once. This CDR3 has 15 residues. Germline lookup yields CDR1 MNHEY and CDR2 SMNVEV (reference sequence). V lost 8 bases to trimming and J lost 5 bases, with 19 bases between them. The specimen was PBMCs or T cells enriched from blood (not recorded which). The TCR sequence derives from a man aged 40-50 years with acute COVID-19. This chain links TRBV27 with TRBJ2-1, with D perhaps TRBD1 (6 bases). The CDR3 region has the DNA TGTGCCAGCCACGACAGGACCCTTCTACACAATGAGCAGTTCTTC. This gives the protein CASHDRTLLHNEQFF.